These T cell receptor beta chains were read from a single sample in a study of T cell repertoires in ileal Crohn's disease. The data were produced by immunoSEQ multiplex PCR, yet TCRdb's version contains in-frame clones alone and is incomplete. This sample carries fewer than 750 clones, more than 75% of them seen once, and the ten largest clones take roughly 18%. The specimen sequenced was ileal tissue. Receptors originate from an adult with Crohn's disease. Both conserved end residues are part of each CDR3. The order of the fields is V gene, CDR3 length, clone size, J gene, D gene, CDR3 DNA, CDR3 protein. D genes are given only for firm matches. Only part of the rows carry a size: once, few, many, or a class if the clone is expanded.

TRBV5-1	15	-	TRBJ1-4	-	TGCGCCAGCAGCCCACGGGACGTTACTAATGAAAAACTGTTTTTT	CASSPRDVTNEKLFF
TRBV30	13	-	TRBJ2-1	-	TGTGCCTGGAGTACTATGGCAGACAATGAGCAGTTCTTC	CAWSTMADNEQFF
TRBV11-2	13	once	TRBJ2-1	-	TGTGCCAGCAGCTCCGACAGAAACAATGAGCAGTTCTTC	CASSSDRNNEQFF
TRBV28	15	-	TRBJ1-3	-	TGTGCCAGCAGTTCACCCCAGGTCGGGGTGTGGACCATATATTTT	CASSSPQVGVWTIYF
TRBV9	13	-	TRBJ2-2	-	TGTGCCAGCAGCGTGATCGACACCGGGGAGCTGTTTTTT	CASSVIDTGELFF
TRBV11-2	15	-	TRBJ1-2	-	TGTGCCAGCAGCTACATCGCACAGGGTCTCTATGGCTACACCTTC	CASSYIAQGLYGYTF
TRBV6-6	13	-	TRBJ2-7	-	TGTGCCAGCAGCTCGGGACTCCAGTGGGGGCAGTACTTC	CASSSGLQWGQYF
TRBV30	14	hyperexpanded	TRBJ2-5	-	TGTGCCTGGAGGCCACTGGGGGCCGGGGAGACCCAGTACTTC	CAWRPLGAGETQYF
TRBV25-1	13	-	TRBJ1-2	TRBD1	TGTGCCAGCAGTGCTTACAGGGGGTTCGGCTACACCTTC	CASSAYRGFGYTF
TRBV18	17	-	TRBJ2-2	-	TGTGCCAGCTCCCTCGACTCCTACATAGCGAACACCGGGGAGCTGTTTTTT	CASSLDSYIANTGELFF
TRBV7-9	13	-	TRBJ2-2	-	TGTGCCAGCAGCTTGCCCCAAACCGGGGAGCTGTTTTTT	CASSLPQTGELFF
TRBV14	15	-	TRBJ1-4	-	TGTGCCAGCAGCCAATTCTCCAGGGTAAATGAAAAACTGTTTTTT	CASSQFSRVNEKLFF
TRBV5-1	16	-	TRBJ2-1	TRBD2	TGCGCCAGCCAAATAGCGGGAGTAAACTCCTACAATGAGCAGTTCTTC	CASQIAGVNSYNEQFF
TRBV23-1	18	few	TRBJ2-1	TRBD2	TGCGCCCAAGGACGGGCTCGTACTAGCGGAAGTCCCTACAATGAGCAGTTCTTC	CAQGRARTSGSPYNEQFF
TRBV7-9	13	-	TRBJ1-1	-	TGTGCCAGCAGCTTATTGTCAGGGACAGAAGCTTTCTTT	CASSLLSGTEAFF
TRBV10-2	11	-	TRBJ2-7	TRBD1	TGCGCCAGCAGTGTGGGGCAGGGGGAGTACTTC	CASSVGQGEYF
TRBV7-2	16	-	TRBJ2-2	TRBD2	TGTGCCAGCAGCTCCCGACTAGCGGGAGCTACCGGGGAGCTGTTTTTT	CASSSRLAGATGELFF
TRBV9	13	once	TRBJ2-7	-	TGTGCCAGCAGCGTAGTGCGGGGAGGTGAGCAGTACTTC	CASSVVRGGEQYF
TRBV25-1	15	-	TRBJ2-1	-	TGTGCCAGCAGTGAATCAGGGGGGCCAGGGGTAGGGCAGTTCTTC	CASSESGGPGVGQFF
TRBV28	16	-	TRBJ2-5	-	TGTGCCAGCAGTTCTCCCCGGGGCCGCCTCCAAGAGACCCAGTACTTC	CASSSPRGRLQETQYF
TRBV5-1	18	once	TRBJ1-2	-	TGCGCCAGCAGCCCGTGGGGTCCCCAGGTAACAGCTGACTATGGCTACACCTTC	CASSPWGPQVTADYGYTF
TRBV27	13	-	TRBJ2-1	TRBD2	TGTGCCAGCAGTACACACACGGGAGGGGAGCAGTTCTTC	CASSTHTGGEQFF
TRBV27	15	-	TRBJ1-5	TRBD1	TGTGCCAGCACTCCCCCGACAGGGGTGAATCAGCCCCAGCATTTT	CASTPPTGVNQPQHF
TRBV28	17	-	TRBJ1-2	-	TGTGCCTCAATGAAGAGGCTCGGACTCGCTGAATTATATGGCTACACCTTC	CASMKRLGLAELYGYTF
TRBV2	15	-	TRBJ1-3	TRBD1	TGTGCCAGCAGTGCTCCGGCAGGGGGCTGGAACACCATATATTTT	CASSAPAGGWNTIYF
TRBV30	13	-	TRBJ1-3	-	TGTGCCTGGAATGGGGGAGGTGGAAACACCATATATTTT	CAWNGGGGNTIYF
TRBV28	12	-	TRBJ2-7	-	TGTGCCAGCAGTCACACAGGGAATGAGCAGTACTTC	CASSHTGNEQYF
TRBV6-5	14	-	TRBJ1-1	-	TGTGCCAGCAGCCGCAGGGAAATGAACACTGAAGCTTTCTTT	CASSRREMNTEAFF
TRBV30	15	-	TRBJ2-6	TRBD1	TGTGCCTACCACACAGGGGGCTCTGGGGCCAACGTCCTGACTTTC	CAYHTGGSGANVLTF
TRBV19	13	-	TRBJ1-5	-	TGTGCCAGTAGTAGGGGGGCGTATCAGCCCCAGCATTTT	CASSRGAYQPQHF
TRBV28	13	-	TRBJ2-7	-	TGTGCCCACGGAGCTAACCCGACCTACGAGCAGTACTTC	CAHGANPTYEQYF
TRBV6-1	16	-	TRBJ2-7	-	TGTGCCAGCAGTGAAGACCCCCGGCGGGGTCACTACGAGCAGTACTTC	CASSEDPRRGHYEQYF
TRBV4-1	15	few	TRBJ2-1	-	TGCGCCAGCAGCCCGGCTAGCGTGTCCTACAATGAGCAGTTCTTC	CASSPASVSYNEQFF
TRBV19	15	-	TRBJ2-1	TRBD2	TGTGCCAGTAGTATTAGCCTAGCGGTTTACAATGAGCAGTTCTTC	CASSISLAVYNEQFF
TRBV4-3	12	-	TRBJ1-2	-	TGCGCCAGCAGCCACGGAGGGGACGGCTACACCTTC	CASSHGGDGYTF
TRBV7-6	12	-	TRBJ2-7	-	TGTGCCAGCAGCCGGGACGGCTCGGAGCAGTACTTC	CASSRDGSEQYF
TRBV30	12	-	TRBJ1-4	-	TGTGCCTGGAGTTTTAGGAATGAAAAACTGTTTTTT	CAWSFRNEKLFF
TRBV20-1	11	-	TRBJ2-5	-	TGCAGTGCTAGGGGCCAGGAGACCCAGTACTTC	CSARGQETQYF
TRBV27	14	-	TRBJ2-7	-	TGTGCCAGCAGTTTCGGGGGACCCTCCTACGAGCAGTACTTC	CASSFGGPSYEQYF
TRBV6-1	15	-	TRBJ2-1	TRBD2	TGTGCCAGCAGTGAAGACCTAGCGGCATACAATGAGCAGTTCTTC	CASSEDLAAYNEQFF
TRBV7-2	13	-	TRBJ2-7	-	TGTGCCAGCAGCTTAGAGGGGGGGTACGAGCAGTACTTC	CASSLEGGYEQYF
TRBV13	15	-	TRBJ1-1	-	TGTGCCAGCAGCCGTCGACAGGTGTCCGACACTGAAGCTTTCTTT	CASSRRQVSDTEAFF
TRBV28	13	once	TRBJ1-2	-	TGTGCCAGCAGTTTATTGTCCAGGGGCGGCTACACCTTC	CASSLLSRGGYTF
TRBV19	15	once	TRBJ1-1	-	TGTGCCAGTACTACACGGAGGGGGGGCTACACTGAAGCTTTCTTT	CASTTRRGGYTEAFF
TRBV9	13	-	TRBJ1-3	-	TGTGCCAGCAGCGTAGAAGGGGGAAACACCATATATTTT	CASSVEGGNTIYF
TRBV7-2	11	-	TRBJ1-2	TRBD1	TGTGCCGGCGGGACAGGGGACGGCTACACCTTC	CAGGTGDGYTF
TRBV25-1	15	-	TRBJ1-4	TRBD1	TGTGCCAGCAGTCCCGGGACAGGTGATTCTGAAAAACTGTTTTTT	CASSPGTGDSEKLFF
TRBV27	16	few	TRBJ2-7	TRBD2	TGTGCCAGCAGTTCGCTAGCGGGAGGGCCTTACTACGAGCAGTACTTC	CASSSLAGGPYYEQYF
TRBV13	15	-	TRBJ2-1	TRBD2	TGTGCCAGCAGCCCTGGAGCGACTAGCTGGAATGAGCAGTTCTTC	CASSPGATSWNEQFF
TRBV10-2	11	-	TRBJ2-1	TRBD2	TGCGCCAGCAGTCAGACTAGCGGGAAGTTCTTC	CASSQTSGKFF
TRBV10-3	15	-	TRBJ2-2	TRBD1	TGTGCCATCAGTGATCAGGGGGCAGGGAACGGGGAGCTGTTTTTT	CAISDQGAGNGELFF
TRBV9	15	once	TRBJ2-7	TRBD1	TGTGCCAGCAGCGTAGACGGGACAGATTTTTACGAGCAGTACTTC	CASSVDGTDFYEQYF
TRBV28	12	-	TRBJ1-2	-	TGTGCCAGCAGTTCCTCGCCCTTTCGCTACACCTTC	CASSSSPFRYTF
TRBV11-2	15	-	TRBJ1-1	-	TGTGCCAGCAGCTTGCTGACAAGTCTGAACACTGAAGCTTTCTTT	CASSLLTSLNTEAFF
TRBV11-3	13	few	TRBJ2-7	-	TGTGCCAGCAGCTTAGTAATCATTAGCGAGCAGTACTTC	CASSLVIISEQYF